This T cell receptor (beta chain) was captured by sequencing in a study of blood T cell repertoires in COVID-19. Study at large: Donors in the United States, Italy and Spain gave samples during acute or convalescent COVID-19.

V was pared by 8 bases and J by 7 bases, with 10 bases of the junction left unmatched. CDR3 length: 14 residues. From germline, CDR1 is ENHRY and CDR2 SYGVKD. Libraries were prepared by immunoSEQ multiplex PCR; TCRdb keeps only in-frame clonotypes and omits some of them. The profile shows about 63,000 clones, around 85% of them singletons. The genes are TRBV10-3 and TRBJ1-2; 10 bases fit TRBD1. Sample: peripheral blood. The TCR sequence derives from a woman older than 75 with acute or convalescent COVID-19. Here the CDR3 DNA reads TGTGCCATCTCCGGGACAGGGGTGAGCGGTGGCTACACCTTC. It codes for CAISGTGVSGGYTF.